One and the same sample provided the 6 T cell receptor beta chains below, sequenced in a study of cytomegalovirus exposure and HLA in healthy donors. PCR primers comprised 60 Vbeta and 13 Jbeta primers. Produced via immunoSEQ multiplex PCR; TCRdb's table is partial and in-frame only. The sample carries some 110,000 clones, 76% recorded once. The sample was PBMCs. These receptors were obtained from a man aged 40-50 years in good health and CMV-seropositive.

This chain links TRBV12-5 with TRBJ1-4, with a tentative D call TRBD1 (5 bases). V was cut by 3 bases and J by 0 bases, with 11 bases left in between. The germline V gene has CDR1 LGHNT and CDR2 FRNRAP. This CDR3 comprises 16 residues. In DNA, the CDR3 is TGTGCTAGTGGTTTCTCAGGGCTTCCAACTAATGAAAAACTGTTTTTT. Translated: CASGFSGLPTNEKLFF.

The rearrangement joins TRBV7-2 to TRBJ2-5; 9 bases fit TRBD2. J was trimmed by 5 bases and V by 5 bases; bases with no gene match: 9. This CDR3 has 15 amino acids. Germline lookup yields CDR1 SGHTA and CDR2 FQGNSA. CDR3 region: CASSLATSGGETQYF. Written as DNA, the CDR3 is TGTGCCAGCAGCCTGGCTACCAGCGGGGGGGAGACCCAGTACTTC.

This clone was recorded only once. This chain connects TRBV7-8 to TRBJ2-3; D is perhaps TRBD2 (5 bases). Germline V gene lookup returns CDR1 SGHVS and CDR2 FQNEAQ. Trimming removed 2 bases from V and 0 bases from J, with 12 bases in between. The length of the CDR3 is 16 residues. CDR3 sequence: CASSLQRLISTDTQYF. The CDR3 DNA is TGTGCCAGCAGCTTACAGCGGCTCATTAGCACAGATACGCAGTATTTT.

The V and J genes are TRBV6-6 and TRBJ1-1; maybe TRBD1 (6 bases). V lost 2 bases and J lost 5, with 18 bases in between. Germline V gene sequence: CDR1 MNHNY, CDR2 SVGAGI (reference sequence). There are 16 residues in the CDR3. The CDR3 DNA reads TGTGCCAGCAGTTACCAAGGGGGGGTCTCGGGGACTGAAGCTTTCTTT. It translates to CASSYQGGVSGTEAFF.

The V and J genes are TRBV5-4 and TRBJ2-5; TRBD2 agrees at 11 bases. Germline CDR1 SGHNT, CDR2 YYREEE (reference sequence). The CDR3 is 19 amino acids. The V and J ends lost 4 bases and 5 bases, in that order; junction bases with no gene match: 19. The CDR3 DNA reads TGTGCCAGCAGCCAAAGCCCGGGACTAGCGGTTATGGTGGGTGAGACCCAGTACTTC. Its translation is CASSQSPGLAVMVGETQYF.

The genes are TRBV4-3 and TRBJ2-3; 7 positions match TRBD2. V gave up 0 bases and J gave up 1 base; unmatched junction bases: 7. Germline-derived CDR1 and CDR2 are LGHNA and YSLEER. This CDR3 has 17 residues. CDR3 amino acids: CASSQDVSAGGTDTQYF. CDR3 nucleotides: TGCGCCAGCAGCCAAGACGTCTCCGCGGGAGGCACAGATACGCAGTATTTT.